A single sample is the source of the 16 T cell receptor beta chains below, sequenced in a study of T cells in women clearing cervical HPV infection. Libraries were prepared by immunoSEQ multiplex PCR; TCRdb keeps only in-frame clonotypes and omits some of them. The sample has under 40,000 clones. Sequencing was performed on blood buffy coat. Receptor source: a woman aged 18-70 years with a cervical HPV16 infection that either progressed to CIN3+ or cleared (not recorded which).

With respect to this clone: Read sequence stops 3 residues before the CDR3 end, and the germline J gene provides the missing end. J is TRBJ1-1 and V is TRBV5-1; possibly TRBD1 for D (6 bases). The germline CDR1 and CDR2 sequences are SGHRS and YFSETQ. The length of the CDR3 is 15 residues. The CDR3 sequence is CASSDGTGPLKEAFF. Incomplete CDR3 DNA: TGCGCCAGCAGCGACGGAACAGGGCCTCTTAAAGAG.

Comment on this clone: The CDR3 goes on 3 residues after the read ends, and that part is filled in from the germline J gene. This chain joins TRBV6-1 and TRBJ1-2, with D perhaps TRBD1 (5 bases). The CDR3 consists of 15 residues. The V end lost 4 bases, the J end lost 7 bases, and 19 bases lay between the germline ends. Per germline, CDR1 MNHNS and CDR2 SASEGT. The CDR3 reads CASSGGDGRASGYTF. CDR3 DNA (partial): TGTGCCAGCAGTGGGGGGGATGGGAGGGCGAGTGGC.

A note on this clone: The read is 3 residues too short to cover the CDR3 end, so that end is filled in from the germline J gene. This sequence joins TRBV12-3 or TRBV12-4 and TRBJ1-1; weak D call: TRBD1 (5 bases). The CDR3 extends over 13 amino acids. Trimming left V 10 bases short and J 4 bases short, with 16 bases between. The DNA read from the CDR3 is TGTGCCACCGGGGGAGGGACCGTCACTGAA. The encoded protein is CATGGGTVTE. The full CDR3 protein is CATGGGTVTEAFF.

With regard to this clone: The read halts 3 residues ahead of the CDR3 end, with the missing end drawn from the germline J gene. This chain connects TRBV20-1 to TRBJ2-3; tentatively, D is TRBD1 or TRBD2 (6 bases each). The CDR3 contains 16 residues. Germline values: CDR1 DFQATT, CDR2 SNEGSKA (reference sequence). The CDR3 here is CSAPPGQGGGYGTQYF. Partial CDR3 DNA: TGCAGTGCCCCACCTGGCCAAGGGGGAGGTTATGGGACG.

To note about this clone: The CDR3 end lies 3 residues beyond the end of the read and is filled in from the germline J gene. The J gene is TRBJ1-4, the V gene TRBV6-1, with unresolved D. V lost 3 bases, J lost 8 bases, and 13 bases lay in between. Per the germline V gene, CDR1 is MNHNS and CDR2 is SASEGT. The CDR3 is 14 residues long. The CDR3 bases that were read are TGTGCCAGCAGTGACCAACCCGGCGGGGAAAAA. It is translated as CASSDQPGGEK. The whole CDR3 sequence is CASSDQPGGEKLFF.

CDR3 protein: CASSSGQETQYF. The covered CDR3 bases are TGTGCCAGCAGTTCAGGTCAAGAGACC. The chain combines TRBV2 with TRBJ2-5; D ambiguous. The CDR3 extends 3 residues past the end of the read, so its final part is completed from the germline J gene. Trimming took 5 bases from V and 2 from J, leaving 6 bases between them. Germline lookup yields CDR1 SNHLY and CDR2 FYNNEI. The CDR3 totals 12 residues.

Notes on this clone: The read ends 3 residues early relative to the CDR3; the germline J gene fills the gap. V is TRBV20-1 and J is TRBJ2-3, with D perhaps matching TRBD2 (6 bases). Germline CDR1 DFQATT, CDR2 SNEGSKA (reference sequence). This CDR3 is 13 amino acids long. Between the trimmed V and J ends, which lost 7 bases and 4 bases, there was a span of 15 bases. CDR3 DNA, as far as it was read: TGCAGTGGATCGGAGGGGCCCGCAGATACG. Translated, it gives CSGSEGPADT. The whole CDR3 protein reads CSGSEGPADTQYF.

Note on this clone: The missing CDR3 end, 3 residues past where the read stops, is filled in from the germline J gene. The rearrangement uses TRBV7-7 and TRBJ1-1; D is possibly TRBD1 (5 bases). Germline V gene lookup returns CDR1 SSHAT and CDR2 FNYEAQ (reference sequence). The CDR3 consists of 15 residues. The part of the CDR3 DNA that was read is TGTGCCAGCAGCCGCACAGCGGGGGGTACTGATACG. Translation: CASSRTAGGTDT. The full-length CDR3 reads as CASSRTAGGTDTAFF.

About this clone: The CDR3 end falls 3 residues outside the read, so it is completed with the germline J gene. This chain uses TRBV2 with TRBJ1-1; D is uncertain. V was cut by 9 bases and J by 5 bases, with 13 bases left in between. CDR1 and CDR2 (germline): SNHLY, FYNNEI. CDR3 length equals 12 residues. Here the CDR3 reads CASLRYVTEAFF. The sequenced CDR3 bases are TGTGCCAGTTTGCGGTACGTAACTGAA.

Points on this clone: The read terminates 3 residues before the CDR3 end, so the remaining end is supplied by the germline J gene. The V call is TRBV7-3, the J call TRBJ2-3; the match to TRBD2 covers 8 bases. J was trimmed by 0 bases and V by 1 base; bases with no gene match: 3. In germline, CDR1 is SGHTA, CDR2 FQGTGA. CDR3 length: 16 amino acids. The CDR3 here is CASSLIGGRSTDTQYF. Incomplete CDR3 DNA: TGTGCCAGCAGCTTAATTGGCGGGAGGAGCACAGATACG.

With regard to this clone: The read finishes 3 residues shy of the CDR3 end, and the germline J gene is used to complete it. V gene TRBV6-1 combines with J gene TRBJ1-5; the D gene is possibly TRBD1 (5 bases). V was cut by 2 bases and J by 4 bases, with 12 bases left in between. The CDR3 totals 15 residues. Germline lookup yields CDR1 MNHNS and CDR2 SASEGT. Partial CDR3 DNA: TGTGCCAGCAGTGAAAGGCAGGGCGGAAATCAGCCC. Amino acid sequence: CASSERQGGNQP. The complete CDR3 sequence is CASSERQGGNQPQHF.

Concerning this clone: The observed sequence ends 3 residues before the CDR3 terminus, with the missing tail filled in from the germline J gene. The chain recombines TRBV15 with TRBJ2-3; D is ambiguous. The CDR3 spans 12 residues. CDR1 is LNHNV and CDR2 is YYDKDF in the germline V gene (reference sequence). CDR3 loop: CATSSSTSAQYF. The CDR3 bases that were read are TGTGCCACCAGTTCCTCCACTTCTGCG.

A word on this clone: The CDR3 end lies 3 residues beyond the end of the read and is filled in from the germline J gene. The rearrangement links TRBV18 to TRBJ1-2; 11 positions match TRBD1. CDR1 and CDR2 (germline): KGHSH, LQKENI. This CDR3 contains 17 residues. The trim removed 2 bases at V and 4 bases at J, leaving 9 bases unmatched. Partial CDR3 DNA: TGTGCCAGCTCACCATCGAGTCCCGGGACAGGGGGCTATGGC. Encoded protein: CASSPSSPGTGGYG. The CDR3 reads in full as CASSPSSPGTGGYGYTF.

Note on this clone: The read stops 3 residues short of the end of the CDR3; the missing end is completed from the germline J gene. V usage is TRBV29-1 and J usage is TRBJ2-1; D not resolved. The CDR3 sequence is 11 residues long. V was trimmed by 7 bases and J by 3 bases, leaving 7 bases between them. Germline V gene lookup returns CDR1 SQVTM and CDR2 ANQGSEA. The CDR3 reads CSADNYNEQFF. CDR3 DNA (partial): TGCAGCGCCGACAACTACAATGAG.

Regarding this clone: The read ends 3 residues shy of where the CDR3 ends; the end is completed using the germline J gene. The chain employs TRBV10-3 and TRBJ2-4; TRBD1 agrees at 10 bases. Germline values: CDR1 ENHRY, CDR2 SYGVKD. This CDR3 comprises 13 residues. J was trimmed by 8 bases and V by 5 bases; bases with no gene match: 3. The covered CDR3 bases are TGTGCCATCAGTCGGACAGGGGGGGACATT. Its translation: CAISRTGGDI. The CDR3 as a whole reads CAISRTGGDIQYF.

As regards this clone: The CDR3 end lies 3 residues beyond the end of the read and is filled in from the germline J gene. The chain is built from TRBV19 and TRBJ2-5; 12 bases map to TRBD2. CDR1 and CDR2 (germline): LNHDA, SQIVND (reference sequence). The length of the CDR3 is 16 residues. V shed 4 bases, J shed 2 bases, and the junction held 5 bases outside the gene matches. Here the CDR3 reads CASSTSGRVAQETQYF. The CDR3 bases that were read are TGTGCCAGTAGTACTAGCGGGAGGGTCGCTCAAGAGACC.